The rows below give T cell receptor beta chains drawn from one sample of a study of blood T cell repertoires in COVID-19. TCRdb's table, derived via immunoSEQ multiplex PCR, lists solely in-frame clones and lacks some. The data contain roughly 310,000 clones, about nine tenths of them seen just once; the ten biggest clones take up about 9.9%. Input material: PBMCs or T cells enriched from blood (not recorded which). The receptors stem from a woman in her 40s who had recovered from COVID-19. CDR3s include the opening cysteine and the closing phenylalanine or tryptophan. Each record gives: J gene, clone size, CDR3 length, D gene, V gene, CDR3 protein, CDR3 DNA. The D gene is left open where the match is weak. Clone size is shown for a subset of rows, as once, few, many or a class of expanded clone.

TRBJ2-7	.	14	.	TRBV27	CASSPSGRGYEQYF	TGTGCCAGCAGTCCCTCGGGCAGGGGCTACGAGCAGTACTTC
TRBJ1-2	.	16	TRBD1	TRBV7-6	CASSLRPTGDIEGYTF	TGTGCCAGCAGCTTAAGACCGACAGGGGATATAGAAGGCTACACCTTC
TRBJ2-3	.	17	TRBD2	TRBV19	CASSTPAGVGATDTQYF	TGTGCCAGTAGTACCCCAGCGGGGGTGGGGGCCACAGATACGCAGTATTTT
TRBJ1-1	.	18	.	TRBV10-3	CAISGKTPGTNLNTEAFF	TGTGCCATCAGTGGGAAAACTCCCGGGACAAACTTGAACACTGAAGCTTTCTTT
TRBJ2-1	.	12	TRBD1	TRBV29-1	CSAGQGRNEQFF	TGCAGCGCTGGACAGGGGCGCAATGAGCAGTTCTTC
TRBJ2-7	.	16	.	TRBV5-1	CASSPEEKPGAYEQYF	TGCGCCAGCAGCCCGGAAGAAAAGCCAGGGGCCTACGAGCAGTACTTC
TRBJ1-2	once	13	.	TRBV11-3	CASSFGQGSGYTF	TGTGCCAGCAGCTTTGGGCAGGGCTCTGGCTACACCTTC
TRBJ2-1	.	15	.	TRBV7-2	CASSFEGSLYNEQFF	TGTGCCAGCAGCTTCGAGGGATCTCTCTACAATGAGCAGTTCTTC
TRBJ1-1	once	14	.	TRBV28	CASSFPPLNTEAFF	TGTGCCAGCAGTTTCCCCCCCCTTAACACTGAAGCTTTCTTT
TRBJ1-2	.	15	.	TRBV6-1	CASSEWAGVNYGYTF	TGTGCCAGCAGTGAATGGGCGGGGGTCAACTATGGCTACACCTTC
TRBJ2-5	.	16	.	TRBV6-5	CASSYSLAPGQETQYF	TGTGCCAGCAGTTACAGTCTAGCCCCAGGCCAAGAGACCCAGTACTTC
TRBJ1-5	.	14	TRBD1	TRBV19	CASAGTGGGQPQHF	TGTGCCAGTGCTGGGACAGGGGGCGGACAGCCCCAGCATTTT
TRBJ1-1	.	13	TRBD1	TRBV7-2	CASSSRGGLEAFF	TGTGCCAGCAGCTCCCGAGGGGGCCTTGAAGCTTTCTTT
TRBJ2-1	.	15	.	TRBV5-6	CASSLFVGGYNEQFF	TGTGCCAGCAGCTTGTTCGTCGGGGGCTACAATGAGCAGTTCTTC
TRBJ2-4	.	17	TRBD1	TRBV10-2	CASSESQGARSKNIQYF	TGCGCCAGCAGTGAGTCACAGGGGGCGCGTTCCAAAAACATTCAGTACTTC
TRBJ2-2	.	16	.	TRBV4-2	CASSQVNRQATGELFF	TGTGCCAGCAGCCAAGTAAATAGACAGGCGACCGGGGAGCTGTTTTTT
TRBJ2-2	.	11	.	TRBV29-1	CSGGNTGELFF	TGCAGTGGAGGGAACACCGGGGAGCTGTTTTTT
TRBJ2-7	.	16	TRBD1	TRBV16	CASSPHLPGQSIAPYF	TGTGCCAGCAGCCCCCACCTTCCGGGACAGTCCATTGCCCCCTACTTC
TRBJ2-3	.	17	TRBD2	TRBV7-2	CASSLAIRGGAKDTQYF	TGTGCCAGCAGCTTAGCGATCCGCGGGGGGGCAAAAGATACGCAGTATTTT
TRBJ2-1	.	15	TRBD2	TRBV7-7	CASSSSGSPYNEQFF	TGTGCTAGCAGCTCTAGCGGGAGCCCCTACAATGAGCAGTTCTTC